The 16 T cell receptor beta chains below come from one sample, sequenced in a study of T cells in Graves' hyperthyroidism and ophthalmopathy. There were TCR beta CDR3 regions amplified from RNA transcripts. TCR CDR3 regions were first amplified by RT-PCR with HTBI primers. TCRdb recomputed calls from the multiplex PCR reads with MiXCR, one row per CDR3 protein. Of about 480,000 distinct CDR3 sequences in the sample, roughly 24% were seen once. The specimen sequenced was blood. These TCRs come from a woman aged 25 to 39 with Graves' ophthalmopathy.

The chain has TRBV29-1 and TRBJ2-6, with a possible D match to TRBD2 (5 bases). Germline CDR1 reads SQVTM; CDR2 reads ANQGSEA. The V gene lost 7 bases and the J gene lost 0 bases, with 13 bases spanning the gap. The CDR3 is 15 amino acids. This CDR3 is CSAGITGSGANVLTF. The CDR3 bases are TGCAGCGCCGGGATTACGGGCTCTGGGGCCAACGTCCTGACTTTC. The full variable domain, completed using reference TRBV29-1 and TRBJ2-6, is SAVISQKPSRDICQRGTSLTIQCQVDSQVTMMFWYRQQPGQSLTLIATANQGSEATYESGFVIDKFPISRPNLTFSTLTVSNMSPEDSSIYLCSAGITGSGANVLTFGAGSRLTVL.

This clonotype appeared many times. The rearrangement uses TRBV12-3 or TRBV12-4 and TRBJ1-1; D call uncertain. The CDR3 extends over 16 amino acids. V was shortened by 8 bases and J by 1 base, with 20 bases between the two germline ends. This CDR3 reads CASSQRREEGNTEAFF. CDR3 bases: TGTGCCAGCTCACAAAGGAGGGAGGAGGGGAACACTGAAGCTTTCTTT.

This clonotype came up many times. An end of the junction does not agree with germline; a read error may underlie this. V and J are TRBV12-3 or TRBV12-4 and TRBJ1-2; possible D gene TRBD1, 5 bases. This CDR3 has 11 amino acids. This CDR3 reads CASSFRARTSF. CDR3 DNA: TGTGCCAGCAGTTTCAGGGCCCGGACCTCCTTC.

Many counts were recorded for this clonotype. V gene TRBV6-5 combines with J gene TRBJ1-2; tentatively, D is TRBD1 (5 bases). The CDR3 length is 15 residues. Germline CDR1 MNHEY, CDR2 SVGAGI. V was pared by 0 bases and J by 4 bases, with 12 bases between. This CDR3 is CASSYSFDGTYGYTF. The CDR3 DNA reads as TGTGCCAGCAGTTACTCCTTCGATGGGACCTATGGCTACACCTTC.

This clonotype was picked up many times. DNA of the CDR3: TGTGCCAGCAGCCCGTCGGGGCCGAACACCGGGGAGCTGTTTTTT. As protein: CASSPSGPNTGELFF. The rearrangement joins TRBV7-2 to TRBJ2-2; perhaps D is TRBD1 or TRBD2 (5 bases each). This CDR3 spans 15 amino acids. V shed 5 bases and J shed 0 bases, with 10 bases lying between them. Germline CDR1 and CDR2: SGHTA and FQGNSA.

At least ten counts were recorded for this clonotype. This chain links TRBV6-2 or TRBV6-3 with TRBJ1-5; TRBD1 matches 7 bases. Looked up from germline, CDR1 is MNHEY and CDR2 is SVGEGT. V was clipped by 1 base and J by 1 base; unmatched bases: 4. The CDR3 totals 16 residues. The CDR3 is CASSYWDSQSNQPQHF. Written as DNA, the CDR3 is TGTGCCAGCAGTTACTGGGACAGTCAAAGCAATCAGCCCCAGCATTTT.

CDR3 amino acids: CASSLSDRVITGELFF. CDR3 nucleotides: TGTGCCAGCAGCCTATCAGACAGGGTTATAACCGGGGAGCTGTTTTTT. The gene calls are TRBV28 and TRBJ2-2; TRBD1 matches 7 bases. V was clipped by 6 bases and J by 5 bases; unmatched bases: 12. Per the germline V gene, CDR1 is MDHEN and CDR2 is SYDVKM. This CDR3 is 16 amino acids long.

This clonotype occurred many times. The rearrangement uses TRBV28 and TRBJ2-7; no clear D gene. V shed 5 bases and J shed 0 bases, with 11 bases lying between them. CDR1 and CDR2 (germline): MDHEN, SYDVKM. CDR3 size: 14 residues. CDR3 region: CASSIDGLSYEQYF. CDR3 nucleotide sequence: TGTGCCAGCAGTATTGACGGTCTCTCCTACGAGCAGTACTTC.

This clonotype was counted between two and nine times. The CDR3 DNA reads TGTGCCAGCAGTTCCCAGTTCGCTAGCAATCAGCCCCAGCATTTT. Its translation is CASSSQFASNQPQHF. The chain combines TRBV12-3 or TRBV12-4 with TRBJ1-5; no clear D. This CDR3 spans 15 amino acids. Trimming stripped 4 bases from V and 0 bases from J, with 10 bases between.

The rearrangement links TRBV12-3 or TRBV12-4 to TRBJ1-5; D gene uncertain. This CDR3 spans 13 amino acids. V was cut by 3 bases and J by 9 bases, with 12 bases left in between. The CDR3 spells CASSLPGVGPQHF. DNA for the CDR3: TGTGCCAGCAGTTTGCCTGGTGTGGGGCCCCAGCATTTT.

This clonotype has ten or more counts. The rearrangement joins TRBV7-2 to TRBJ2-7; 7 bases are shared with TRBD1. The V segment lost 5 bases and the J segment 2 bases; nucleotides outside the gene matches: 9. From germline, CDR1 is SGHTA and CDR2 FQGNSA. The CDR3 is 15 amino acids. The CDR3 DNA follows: TGTGCCAGCAGCCCGTACAGGGGACCAACCTACGAGCAGTACTTC. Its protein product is CASSPYRGPTYEQYF.

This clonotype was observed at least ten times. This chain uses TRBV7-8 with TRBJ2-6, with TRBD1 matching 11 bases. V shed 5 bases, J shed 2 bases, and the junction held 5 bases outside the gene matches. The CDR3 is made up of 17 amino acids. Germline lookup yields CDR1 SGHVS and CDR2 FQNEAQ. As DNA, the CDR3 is TGTGCCAGCAGCGGGCGGACAGGGGGCACTGGGGCCAACGTCCTGACTTTC. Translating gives CASSGRTGGTGANVLTF. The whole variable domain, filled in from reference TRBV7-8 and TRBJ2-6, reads GAGVSQSPRYKVAKRGQDVALRCDPISGHVSLFWYQQALGQGPEFLTYFQNEAQLDKSGLPSDRFFAERPEGSVSTLKIQRTQQEDSAVYLCASSGRTGGTGANVLTFGAGSRLTVL.

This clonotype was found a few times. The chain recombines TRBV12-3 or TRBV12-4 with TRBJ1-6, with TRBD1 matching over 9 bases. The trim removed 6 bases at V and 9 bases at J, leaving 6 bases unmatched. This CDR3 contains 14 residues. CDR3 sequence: CASRGQGLGSPLHF. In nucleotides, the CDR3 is TGTGCCAGCAGGGGACAGGGATTGGGTTCACCCCTCCACTTT.

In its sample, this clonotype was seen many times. CDR3 amino acids: CASRSGQGPNQPQHF. CDR3 nucleotide sequence: TGTGCCAGCAGATCGGGACAGGGGCCCAATCAGCCCCAGCATTTT. The chain has TRBV6-2 or TRBV6-3 and TRBJ1-5; TRBD1 matches 10 bases. The V and J ends lost 6 bases and 3 bases, in that order; junction bases with no gene match: 5. Germline assignment: CDR1 MNHEY and CDR2 SVGEGT. CDR3 length: 15 amino acids.

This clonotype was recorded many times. CDR3 in DNA: TGTGCCAGCAGCGTAGCTGATTTCGGGCCCCAGCATTTT. This gives the protein CASSVADFGPQHF. V gene TRBV9 combines with J gene TRBJ1-5; D unresolved. V lost 0 bases and J 9 bases, leaving 10 bases between the germline ends. The CDR3 is 13 amino acids. Germline V lookup: CDR1 SGDLS, CDR2 YYNGEE.

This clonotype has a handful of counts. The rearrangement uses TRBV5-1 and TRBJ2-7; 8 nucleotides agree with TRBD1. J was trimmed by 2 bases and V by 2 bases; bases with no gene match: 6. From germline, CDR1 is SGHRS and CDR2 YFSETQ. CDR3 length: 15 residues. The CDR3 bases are TGCGCCAGCAGCTTCCTCCGGGACAGGACCTACGAGCAGTACTTC. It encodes CASSFLRDRTYEQYF.